Below, 10 T cell receptor beta chains from the same sample are listed, as sequenced in a study of blood T cell repertoires in COVID-19. Some clones are missing from TCRdb's copy, which holds only in-frame ones; the method was immunoSEQ multiplex PCR. The repertoire holds around 200,000 clones, with around 89% as singletons. Material for sequencing was PBMCs or T cells enriched from blood (not recorded which). These receptors all come from a man aged 25-45 years who had recovered from COVID-19.

This clone has just one count. The rearrangement uses TRBV4-3 and TRBJ1-2; D gene unclear. The CDR3 extends over 15 amino acids. The germline V gene has CDR1 LGHNA and CDR2 YSLEER. The ends were cut back, 2 bases at V and 1 base at J, with 11 bases in the middle. CDR3 nucleotide sequence: TGCGCCAGCAGCCAAACGGCAGCGATTAACTATGGCTACACCTTC. Translated, it gives CASSQTAAINYGYTF.

The V gene is TRBV29-1, the J gene TRBJ2-7, with 7 bases identical to TRBD1. V trimming: 7 bases; J trimming: 3 bases; junction bases outside the gene matches: 6. Per the germline V gene, CDR1 is SQVTM and CDR2 is ANQGSEA. The CDR3 covers 12 residues. CDR3 sequence reads: CSAMGQHYEQYF. CDR3 coding DNA: TGCAGCGCCATGGGACAGCACTACGAGCAGTACTTC.

This clone was seen only once. In nucleotides, the CDR3 is TGTGCCAGCAGTTACGGACTAACCGAGCAGTACTTC. Translating it yields CASSYGLTEQYF. This rearrangement joins TRBV6-2 or TRBV6-3 to TRBJ2-7, with D perhaps TRBD2 (6 bases). Between the trimmed V and J ends, which lost 2 bases and 6 bases, there was a span of 8 bases. The CDR3 has 12 residues. Germline CDR1 reads MNHEY; CDR2 reads SVGEGT.

The rearrangement joins TRBV2 to TRBJ2-7; 7 bases match TRBD2. Unmatched junction bases numbered 3, after V lost 4 bases and J lost 6 bases. The CDR3 is 12 amino acids. CDR1 is SNHLY, CDR2 FYNNEI, per germline. This CDR3 is CASSGEGSEQYF. CDR3 in DNA: TGTGCCAGCAGTGGGGAGGGTAGCGAGCAGTACTTC.

This chain uses TRBV5-8 with TRBJ2-7; 7 bases align to TRBD2. CDR1 and CDR2 from the germline V gene are SGHTS and YDEGEE. CDR3 size: 15 residues. The V gene end was trimmed by 1 base and the J gene end by 3 bases; junction bases not matched to a gene: 7. This chain's CDR3 is CASSLRRESYYEQYF. In nucleotides, the CDR3 is TGTGCCAGCAGCTTGCGGCGGGAGAGCTACTACGAGCAGTACTTC.

This clone was found once. V gene TRBV6-5 combines with J gene TRBJ1-2; the D gene is possibly TRBD1 (6 bases). Germline lookup yields CDR1 MNHEY and CDR2 SVGAGI. The CDR3 covers 13 residues. Trimming took off 6 bases at V and 5 bases at J, with 13 bases between the two ends. CDR3 residues: CASRKQGGYGYTF. CDR3 DNA: TGTGCCAGCAGAAAACAGGGCGGATATGGCTACACCTTC.

The genes are TRBV3-1 (or the pseudogene TRBV3-2) and TRBJ2-3; 8 nucleotides match TRBD1. V was clipped by 2 bases and J by 6 bases; unmatched bases: 13. This CDR3 comprises 17 residues. Germline V gene sequence: CDR1 LGHDT, CDR2 YNNKEL (reference sequence). In DNA, the CDR3 is TGTGCCAGCAGCCAAAGGACCGGGGCAGGGGGCGGGGATACGCAGTATTTT. Its translation is CASSQRTGAGGGDTQYF.

The V gene is TRBV28, the J gene TRBJ1-2; possible D gene TRBD1, 5 bases. The germline CDR1 and CDR2 sequences are MDHEN and SYDVKM. This CDR3 region has 13 residues. V gave up 8 bases and J gave up 5 bases, with 15 bases separating them. The CDR3 reads CASEGTSRYGYTF. The DNA for the CDR3 is TGTGCCAGCGAGGGGACTTCCCGATATGGCTACACCTTC.

This sequence joins TRBV19 and TRBJ1-4; the D gene is possibly TRBD1 (6 bases). The germline CDR1 and CDR2 sequences are LNHDA and SQIVND (reference sequence). The germline V and J ends were trimmed by 3 bases and 0 bases, with 14 bases remaining between them. This CDR3 comprises 17 residues. The CDR3 region is CASSIPRDITTNEKLFF. In DNA form, the CDR3 reads TGTGCCAGTAGTATTCCCCGGGACATTACAACTAATGAAAAACTGTTTTTT.

The chain carries TRBV29-1 and TRBJ2-7; D ambiguous. The CDR3 loop spans 12 amino acids. V lost 7 bases and J lost 2, with 12 bases in between. CDR1 SQVTM and CDR2 ANQGSEA come from the germline V gene. CDR3 sequence reads: CSALVIPYEQYF. The CDR3 DNA sequence: TGCAGCGCCCTAGTGATACCCTACGAGCAGTACTTC.